One sample yielded the 17 T cell receptor beta chains listed below, sequenced in a study of blood T cells in healthy people across ages (dated by TCRdb to 2015 to 2017). Library construction relied on 5' RACE. TCRdb records Illumina HiSeq 2500 as the sequencer. A second PCR of roughly 7 to 11 cycles was run with a J-beta primer mix and a sample-barcoded 5' primer. The raw public data were reprocessed by TCRdb itself: fastp quality trimming at Q25, MiXCR clonotype calling, in-frame beta chains only. Duplicate CDR3 protein sequences are folded into a single record with the most common DNA and genes. This sample has hundreds of thousands of distinct CDR3 sequences in its table, and over 40% of those were observed once. The biggest ten clones account for about 32% of the sample. The sequencing input was blood. These receptors all stem from an elderly man in good health.

In its sample, this clonotype was seen a few times. This chain links TRBV21-1 with TRBJ2-3; TRBD1, the table's D call, lacks a check against the DNA. TRBV21-1 is tagged as a pseudogene. The CDR3 contains 12 residues. For the CDR3, the DNA is TGTGCCAGCAGGCAGGGTGACGATACGCAGTATTTT. Translation gives CASRQGDDTQYF.

A few counts support this clonotype. The V gene is TRBV20-1, the J gene TRBJ2-3; 8 nucleotides agree with TRBD2. This CDR3 is built from 16 residues. J lost 1 base, V lost 0 bases, and 6 bases had no gene match. Germline V gene lookup returns CDR1 DFQATT and CDR2 SNEGSKA (reference sequence). CDR3 nucleotide sequence: TGCAGTGCTAGAGACGTGTCGCGGGGGGGCACAGATACGCAGTATTTT. Its protein is CSARDVSRGGTDTQYF.

This clonotype has a count of ten or more. The chain has TRBV28 and TRBJ2-3; D is possibly TRBD2 (5 bases). Per germline, CDR1 MDHEN and CDR2 SYDVKM. V was cut by 8 bases and J by 6 bases, with 15 bases left in between. This CDR3 has 13 amino acids. CDR3 sequence (DNA): TGTGCCAGCCGGGGTGTGTCGGCGGATACGCAGTATTTT. It is translated as CASRGVSADTQYF.

The chain has TRBV7-8 and TRBJ2-1; D is unclear. CDR1 and CDR2 from the germline V gene are SGHVS and FQNEAQ. This CDR3 has 15 residues. V was cut by 2 bases and J by 5 bases, with 13 bases left in between. The CDR3 reads CASSLSATTNNEQFF. The CDR3 region has the DNA TGTGCCAGCAGCTTAAGCGCCACCACTAACAATGAGCAGTTCTTC.

This clonotype was detected only a few times. V is TRBV7-2 and J is TRBJ2-5; 12 positions agree with TRBD2. The CDR3 is made up of 16 amino acids. After removal of 5 bases from V and 1 base from J, the junction contained 5 bases not matched to a gene. Germline-derived CDR1 and CDR2 are SGHTA and FQGNSA. The CDR3 DNA is TGTGCCAGCAGCCTCGGGACTAGCGGGTCCCAAGAGACCCAGTACTTC. This sequence encodes CASSLGTSGSQETQYF.

This clonotype was counted a few times. The rearrangement joins TRBV6-2 or TRBV6-3 to TRBJ2-4, with a tentative D call TRBD2 (6 bases). V was shortened by 2 bases and J by 14 bases, with 10 bases between the two germline ends. Per the germline V gene, CDR1 is MNHEY and CDR2 is SVGEGT. The CDR3 sequence is 11 residues long. Written as DNA, the CDR3 is TGTGCCAGCAGTTACGGGACTTGGGAGTACTTC. Protein sequence: CASSYGTWEYF.

The chain uses TRBV6-5 and TRBJ1-4; 8 bases line up with TRBD1. Trimming cost V 6 bases and J 7 bases; bases outside gene matches: 7. This CDR3 region has 14 residues. In germline, CDR1 is MNHEY, CDR2 SVGAGI. The CDR3 sequence is CASRFQTGAEKLFF. CDR3 DNA sequence: TGTGCCAGCAGGTTTCAGACAGGGGCTGAAAAACTGTTTTTT.

The chain links TRBV6-5 to TRBJ1-2; 9 bases map to TRBD1. CDR3 length equals 14 residues. V lost 5 bases to trimming and J lost 9 bases; unmatched junction nucleotides: 10. From germline, CDR1 is MNHEY and CDR2 SVGAGI. The CDR3 loop reads CASSVEAGQGSYTF. In nucleotides, the CDR3 is TGTGCCAGCAGTGTCGAGGCGGGACAGGGAAGCTACACCTTC.

This clonotype was counted only a few times. The chain recombines TRBV7-2 with TRBJ2-5; TRBD2 aligns across 7 bases. The DNA end favors TRBJ2-7, so the J call may be wrong. This CDR3 has 14 amino acids. The germline V gene has CDR1 SGHTA and CDR2 FQGNSA. Here the CDR3 DNA reads TGTGCCAGCAGCTCGACAAGCGGGGTTGACGAGCAGTACTTC. Amino acid sequence: CASSSTSGVDEQYF.

The sample holds many counts of this clonotype. The chain joins TRBV6-5 to TRBJ2-3; D possibly corresponds to TRBD2 (6 bases). The CDR3 sequence is 16 residues long. The V end lost 4 bases, the J end lost 0 bases, and 14 bases lay between the germline ends. The germline V gene encodes CDR1 MNHEY and CDR2 SVGAGI. In nucleotides, the CDR3 is TGTGCCAGCAGTTCCCGCCGGGCGGGGAGCACAGATACGCAGTATTTT. This encodes CASSSRRAGSTDTQYF.

The chain recombines TRBV7-9 with TRBJ2-7; D gene uncertain. Trimming pared 1 base from V and 7 bases from J, leaving 8 bases between. Germline CDR1 SEHNR, CDR2 FQNEAQ (reference sequence). This CDR3 contains 12 residues. The CDR3 DNA sequence: TGTGCCAGCAGCTTAGATTATCATGAGCAGTACTTC. It codes for CASSLDYHEQYF.

The sample holds a few counts of this clonotype. The chain employs TRBV29-1 and TRBJ2-1; 8 bases align to TRBD2. V dropped 2 bases and J dropped 4; count of bases not matched to a gene: 4. CDR1 and CDR2 from the germline V gene are SQVTM and ANQGSEA. This CDR3 spans 14 amino acids. The CDR3 is CSVEFLAGYNEQFF. CDR3 bases: TGCAGCGTTGAATTCCTAGCGGGTTACAATGAGCAGTTCTTC.

The chain joins TRBV7-2 to TRBJ2-5; a weak D match, TRBD2 (6 bases). CDR1 SGHTA and CDR2 FQGNSA come from the germline V gene. V gave up 2 bases and J gave up 4 bases, with 11 bases separating them. The CDR3 runs 14 residues. The CDR3 DNA is TGTGCCAGCAGCTTAATGACTAGTACAGAGACCCAGTACTTC. Amino acids: CASSLMTSTETQYF.

The chain joins TRBV7-2 to TRBJ2-5; TRBD2 aligns across 8 bases. The ends lost 5 bases at V and 5 bases at J; junction bases unmatched: 16. Germline V CDR1 and CDR2: SGHTA, FQGNSA. The CDR3 covers 17 residues. CDR3 DNA: TGTGCCAGCAGCCGATTAGGTGGGACTAGTGGGGCGGAGACCCAGTACTTC. Its translation: CASSRLGGTSGAETQYF.

This clonotype was seen more than once but under ten times. The rearrangement joins TRBV20-1 to TRBJ2-7; TRBD1 or TRBD2 may be the D gene (6 bases each). The V gene lost 2 bases and the J gene lost 1 base, with 15 bases spanning the gap. CDR1 is DFQATT and CDR2 is SNEGSKA in the germline V gene (reference sequence). The CDR3 length is 15 residues. The CDR3 region is CSARRGTASSYEQYF. CDR3 coding DNA: TGCAGTGCTAGAAGGGGGACTGCAAGTTCCTACGAGCAGTACTTC.

Worth noting for this clonotype: Germline and junction disagree at one end, which may indicate a read error. The rearrangement joins TRBV20-1 to TRBJ2-1; 9 positions agree with TRBD2. Germline assignment: CDR1 DFQATT and CDR2 SNEGSKA (reference sequence). CDR3 length equals 15 residues. The CDR3 spells CSARELAGSYNERFF. CDR3 nucleotides: TGCAGTGCTAGAGAACTAGCGGGCTCCTACAATGAGCGGTTCTTC.

The gene calls are TRBV25-1 and TRBJ1-1, with D unclear. The germline CDR1 and CDR2 sequences are MGHDK and SYGVNS. There are 13 residues in the CDR3. Trimming removed 3 bases from V and 3 bases from J, with 8 bases in between. The CDR3 reads CASSDQADTEAFF. As DNA, the CDR3 is TGTGCCAGCAGTGATCAGGCGGACACTGAAGCTTTCTTT.